This T cell receptor beta chain was observed in a study of T cell responses to AZD1222 COVID-19 vaccine. CDR3 size: 15 residues. The V gene's germline CDR1 is LNHDA and CDR2 SQIVND (reference sequence). V shed 6 bases and J shed 4 bases, with 18 bases lying between them. The repertoire was sequenced with immunoSEQ multiplex PCR; TCRdb's copy has only in-frame clones and lacks some. Here the sample spans more than 55,000 clones, more than 60% being singletons. The TCR sequence derives from an adult who received the AZD1222 COVID-19 vaccine. The source was peripheral blood, collected 28 days after the second AZD1222 dose. V and J are TRBV19 and TRBJ1-1, with D perhaps matching TRBD1 (5 bases). CDR3 nucleotides: TGTGCCAGTAGAGGGACTCCTGGGGCGCGCACTGAAGCTTTCTTT. Translating it yields CASRGTPGARTEAFF.